A single sample is the source of the 23 T cell receptor beta chains below, sequenced in a study of OX40 agonist ivuxolimab in advanced cancers. TCRdb's table, derived via immunoSEQ multiplex PCR, lists solely in-frame clones and lacks some. The sample consists of some 19,000 clones, 83% of them appearing once. Here the sequenced sample was CD4+ or CD8+ T cells sorted from blood, taken in a trial of the OX40 agonist ivuxolimab. The receptors originated from an adult with an advanced solid tumor such as melanoma, head and neck, liver or kidney cancer.

V gene TRBV11-2 combines with J gene TRBJ1-4, with 9 bases lining up with TRBD1. V lost 2 bases, J lost 4 bases, and 8 bases stayed unmatched. CDR1 SGHAT and CDR2 FQNNGV come from the germline V gene. CDR3 length: 17 amino acids. The CDR3 is CASSLIGQGLGNEKLFF. DNA of the CDR3: TGTGCCAGCAGCTTAATCGGACAGGGGCTCGGTAATGAAAAACTGTTTTTT.

The chain recombines TRBV28 with TRBJ2-3; unclear D gene. Germline values: CDR1 MDHEN, CDR2 SYDVKM. CDR3 size: 11 residues. V lost 4 bases to trimming and J lost 5 bases, with 4 bases between them. CDR3 coding DNA: TGTGCCAGCAGTTCGTTAGATACGCAGTATTTT. Encoded protein: CASSSLDTQYF.

The chain recombines TRBV6-5 with TRBJ1-1, with D possibly being TRBD1 (6 bases). This CDR3 spans 14 amino acids. V lost 4 bases and J 0 bases, leaving 9 bases between the germline ends. CDR1 and CDR2 from the germline V gene are MNHEY and SVGAGI. CDR3 bases: TGTGCCAGCAGTTTCCAGGGGATGAACACTGAAGCTTTCTTT. Its translation is CASSFQGMNTEAFF.

V and J are TRBV10-3 and TRBJ2-1; TRBD2 matches 7 bases. Germline V gene data show CDR1 as ENHRY and CDR2 as SYGVKD. Trimming removed 10 bases from V and 6 bases from J; junction bases left unmatched: 6. This CDR3 spans 12 amino acids. As DNA, the CDR3 is TGTGCCAACAACCCGGGGGGCAATGAGCAGTTCTTC. This codes for CANNPGGNEQFF.

The chain is built from TRBV7-3 and TRBJ2-7; 8 bases align to TRBD2. Unmatched junction bases numbered 8, after V lost 3 bases and J lost 4 bases. The CDR3 is made up of 15 amino acids. The germline CDR1 and CDR2 sequences are SGHTA and FQGTGA. Written as DNA, the CDR3 is TGTGCCAGCAGCTTCGCAGCGGGGGCCTTTTACGAGCAGTACTTC. Its translation is CASSFAAGAFYEQYF.

V is TRBV6-1 and J is TRBJ1-2, with D possibly being TRBD1 (5 bases). The germline V gene encodes CDR1 MNHNS and CDR2 SASEGT. The CDR3 has 16 amino acids. Trimming stripped 4 bases from V and 0 bases from J, with 15 bases between. In nucleotides, the CDR3 is TGTGCCAGCAGTGCTTTCAGCGGGGGGGCTAACTATGGCTACACCTTC. This sequence encodes CASSAFSGGANYGYTF.

The chain has TRBV9 and TRBJ1-1, with a tentative D call TRBD1 (5 bases). The CDR3 is 11 amino acids. V was cut by 0 bases and J by 10 bases, with 7 bases left in between. Germline V gives CDR1 SGDLS, CDR2 YYNGEE. The CDR3 DNA is TGTGCCAGCAGCGTAGCTGGGGGAGCTTTCTTT. Amino acids: CASSVAGGAFF. The full variable domain, in which reference TRBV9 and TRBJ1-1 provide the parts outside the CDR3, is DSGVTQTPKHLITATGQRVTLRCSPRSGDLSVYWYQQSLDQGLQFLIQYYNGEERAKGNILERFSAQQFPDLHSELNLSSLELGDSALYFCASSVAGGAFFGQGTRLTVV.

As concerns this clone: In the same sample, other DNA sequences code for this CDR3. The chain combines TRBV19 with TRBJ1-1; D remains unclear. The CDR3 sequence is 13 residues long. Trimming removed 1 base from V and 1 base from J, with 4 bases in between. Germline V gene sequence: CDR1 LNHDA, CDR2 SQIVND (reference sequence). The CDR3 sequence is CASSIGGNTEAFF. The CDR3 coding sequence is TGTGCCAGTAGTATAGGAGGGAACACTGAAGCTTTCTTT.

The V and J genes are TRBV28 and TRBJ2-1; 9 bases are shared with TRBD1. Germline V gene lookup returns CDR1 MDHEN and CDR2 SYDVKM. Germline trimming cut 5 bases from V and 7 bases from J; bases unmatched to any gene: 9. CDR3 size: 15 residues. The chain's CDR3 is CASSEGTGLGNEQFF. The CDR3 DNA reads TGTGCCAGCAGTGAAGGGACAGGGCTAGGGAATGAGCAGTTCTTC.

This clone turned up a few times. The chain is built from TRBV30 and TRBJ2-7; D is unresolved. V lost 5 bases and J lost 7, with 15 bases in between. The CDR3 covers 12 residues. Germline CDR1 GTSNPN, CDR2 SVGIG (reference sequence). In DNA, the CDR3 is TGTGCCTGGTCACTTCTAAACCTTGAGCAGTACTTC. It specifies CAWSLLNLEQYF.

The gene calls are TRBV5-1 and TRBJ1-6; a possible D gene is TRBD1 (6 bases). The CDR3 runs to 16 residues. Trimming left V 4 bases short and J 7 bases short, with 18 bases between. The germline V gene has CDR1 SGHRS and CDR2 YFSETQ. Written as DNA, the CDR3 is TGCGCCAGCAGCGACTCGAGGGGGTTTGGGAATTCACCCCTCCACTTT. It specifies CASSDSRGFGNSPLHF.

For the CDR3, the DNA is TGTGCCAGCAGTTTTGTCGGAAAGGGGGACCAAGAGACCCAGTACTTC. Its translation: CASSFVGKGDQETQYF. The V call is TRBV27, the J call TRBJ2-5; D perhaps matches TRBD1 (6 bases). Germline V gives CDR1 MNHEY, CDR2 SMNVEV (reference sequence). The V and J ends lost 3 bases and 0 bases respectively, with 14 bases between them. CDR3 length: 16 amino acids.

Remarks on this clone: Other DNA sequences in the same sample also yield this CDR3. The chain recombines TRBV9 with TRBJ2-1; D unclear. With 3 bases removed from V and 4 bases from J, the gap between germline ends came to 8 bases. Looked up from germline, CDR1 is SGDLS and CDR2 is YYNGEE. The CDR3 length is 13 residues. CDR3: CASSGIPYNEQFF. In DNA form, the CDR3 reads TGTGCCAGCAGCGGGATCCCTTACAATGAGCAGTTCTTC.

Points on this clone: An end of the junction differs from the germline gene, which may be a read error. The chain has TRBV7-7 and TRBJ2-1; TRBD1 is a possible D gene (6 bases). The CDR3 has 15 amino acids. The V gene's germline CDR1 is SSHAT and CDR2 FNYEAQ (reference sequence). The CDR3 sequence: CASSRTASPRDEQFF. The CDR3 DNA reads TGTGCTAGCAGCCGGACAGCCTCTCCTAGGGATGAGCAGTTCTTC.

The rearrangement links TRBV6-1 to TRBJ2-7; tentatively, D is TRBD2 (6 bases). Trimming removed 6 bases from V and 3 bases from J, with 12 bases in between. The length of the CDR3 is 13 residues. From germline, CDR1 is MNHNS and CDR2 SASEGT. CDR3 in DNA: TGTGCCAGCAGACCTAGGCGGGACTACGAGCAGTACTTC. This translates into CASRPRRDYEQYF.

V gene TRBV11-2 combines with J gene TRBJ1-6; D is unclear. This CDR3 region has 15 residues. Trimming shortened V by 6 bases and J by 0 bases, and 9 bases separated the two germline ends. Germline V gives CDR1 SGHAT, CDR2 FQNNGV. CDR3 loop: CASSGRSSYNSPLHF. The CDR3 region has the DNA TGTGCCAGCAGTGGCCGGAGCTCCTATAATTCACCCCTCCACTTT.

This clone occurred once. The V gene is TRBV29-1, the J gene TRBJ2-7; tentative D call: TRBD1 (5 bases). CDR1 is SQVTM, CDR2 ANQGSEA, per germline. The CDR3 spans 17 residues. Trimming took 0 bases from V and 2 from J, leaving 20 bases between them. CDR3 sequence (DNA): TGCAGCGTTGAAGATTTTGCTGGCAGGGAAATCACCTACGAGCAGTACTTC. As protein: CSVEDFAGREITYEQYF.

This clone was counted a few times. The chain joins TRBV28 to TRBJ2-7; D is perhaps TRBD1 (5 bases). V shed 4 bases and J shed 7 bases, with 17 bases lying between them. This CDR3 has 14 residues. Germline V gene data show CDR1 as MDHEN and CDR2 as SYDVKM. CDR3 sequence (DNA): TGTGCCAGCAGTTCGCCCTCCCAGGGAAGTGAGCAGTACTTC. Translating gives CASSSPSQGSEQYF.

The count of this clone is one. The chain links TRBV5-5 to TRBJ2-7; TRBD1 matches 8 bases. V trimming: 5 bases; J trimming: 3 bases; junction bases outside the gene matches: 7. This CDR3 spans 14 amino acids. Germline CDR1 reads SGHKS; CDR2 reads YYEKEE (reference sequence). CDR3 sequence: CASRSGTGHYEQYF. As DNA, the CDR3 is TGTGCCAGCAGGTCCGGGACAGGTCACTACGAGCAGTACTTC.

The chain links TRBV7-3 to TRBJ2-2; possible D gene TRBD2, 5 bases. Germline CDR1 SGHTA, CDR2 FQGTGA. The CDR3 contains 14 residues. V was clipped by 7 bases and J by 4 bases, with 13 bases between them. CDR3 nucleotides: TGTGCCAGCACCCTGACTGGAGGCACCGGGGAGCTGTTTTTT. It is translated as CASTLTGGTGELFF.

The CDR3 region has the DNA TGTGCCAGCAGCCCAATGAACACTGAAGCTTTCTTT. It specifies CASSPMNTEAFF. The chain links TRBV6-5 to TRBJ1-1; D ambiguous. V was cut by 6 bases and J by 0 bases, with 5 bases left in between. The CDR3 sequence is 12 residues long. Germline V gives CDR1 MNHEY, CDR2 SVGAGI.

Judged by abundance, this clone is medium-sized. This chain uses TRBV4-1 with TRBJ2-7, with D possibly being TRBD1 or TRBD2 (6 bases each). The germline V gene has CDR1 MGHRA and CDR2 YSYEKL. V was pared by 8 bases and J by 6 bases, with 17 bases between. The CDR3 has 13 residues. The chain's CDR3 is CASSPGASSEQYF. The CDR3 coding sequence is TGCGCCAGCTCCCCGGGGGCCTCGAGCGAGCAGTACTTC.

The chain combines TRBV7-2 with TRBJ2-1, with TRBD2 identical over 9 bases. The V gene end was trimmed by 3 bases and the J gene end by 0 bases; junction bases not matched to a gene: 6. Germline V gene sequence: CDR1 SGHTA, CDR2 FQGNSA. The CDR3 spans 17 residues. This CDR3 is CASSFEASGASYNEQFF. Here the CDR3 DNA reads TGTGCCAGCAGCTTTGAGGCTAGCGGGGCCTCCTACAATGAGCAGTTCTTC.